The 20 T cell receptor beta chains below were found in one sample sequenced in a study of shared clonotypes between healthy human individuals. CD8 cells classed as naive were CD45RO-negative and positively selected for CCR7, excluding terminally differentiated effector memory CD45RA+ cells. Sequencing used immunoSEQ multiplex PCR; TCRdb keeps in-frame clones, though not all of them. The sample holds almost 700,000 clones; about 91% are singletons and the top ten take approximately 22%. The specimen sequenced was naive CD8+ T cells sorted from blood. The origin of the receptors is a man aged 25-40 years in good health.

The chain is built from TRBV7-6 and TRBJ2-1, with 8 nucleotides matching TRBD2. V shed 5 bases and J 6 bases; nucleotides not matched to a gene: 3. Germline CDR1 SGHVS, CDR2 FNYEAQ. CDR3 length: 13 amino acids. CDR3 residues: CASSPSGFNEQFF. CDR3 DNA: TGTGCCAGCAGCCCTAGCGGGTTCAATGAGCAGTTCTTC.

Comment on this clone: The junction shows a germline mismatch at one end, possibly a read error. As DNA, the CDR3 is TGTGCCAGCAGCGAAGACAGGGCTGGAAACACCATATATTTT. Its protein is CASSEDRAGNTIYF. The J gene is TRBJ1-3, the V gene TRBV14; 7 bases are shared with TRBD1. The CDR3 consists of 14 residues. CDR1 is SGHDN, CDR2 FVKESK, per germline. Complete variable domain (other parts from reference TRBV14 and TRBJ1-3): EAGVTQFPSHSVIEKGQTVTLRCDPISGHDNLYWYRRVMGKEIKFLLHFVKESKQDESGMPNNRFLAERTGGTYSTLKVQPAELEDSGVYFCASSEDRAGNTIYFGEGSWLTVV.

The chain combines TRBV9 with TRBJ2-1, with D unclear. CDR1 and CDR2 (germline): SGDLS, YYNGEE. The CDR3 length is 17 residues. The V end was cut by 1 base, the J end by 0 bases, with 14 bases between. The CDR3 loop is CASSVSPAPSSYNEQFF. CDR3 in DNA: TGTGCCAGCAGCGTATCCCCAGCGCCAAGCTCCTACAATGAGCAGTTCTTC.

This sequence joins TRBV12-2 and TRBJ2-7; TRBD1, the D gene given by the table, was not confirmed from the DNA. TRBV12-2 has pseudogene status. CDR3 size: 16 residues. The CDR3 reads CASRLSPRDSYYEQYF. In DNA, the CDR3 is TGTGCAAGTCGCTTATCACCCCGGGACAGTTACTACGAGCAGTACTTC.

The rearrangement links TRBV28 to TRBJ2-1; 8 nucleotides agree with TRBD1. V was clipped by 3 bases and J by 6 bases; unmatched bases: 1. The CDR3 length is 13 residues. Germline V gene data show CDR1 as MDHEN and CDR2 as SYDVKM. CDR3 nucleotide sequence: TGTGCCAGCAGTTTGGACAGGGTCAATGAGCAGTTCTTC. It specifies CASSLDRVNEQFF.

This sequence joins TRBV7-7 and TRBJ2-2; D possibly corresponds to TRBD1 (6 bases). Trimming stripped 2 bases from V and 7 bases from J, with 11 bases between. Germline V lookup: CDR1 SSHAT, CDR2 FNYEAQ (reference sequence). The CDR3 runs to 14 residues. The CDR3 loop reads CASSLLRGDGELFF. The CDR3 DNA is TGTGCCAGCAGCTTACTCAGGGGTGACGGGGAGCTGTTTTTT.

The chain employs TRBV27 and TRBJ2-2, with 10 bases identical to TRBD1. The CDR3 is 14 amino acids. Germline-derived CDR1 and CDR2 are MNHEY and SMNVEV (reference sequence). The V segment lost 4 bases and the J segment 7 bases; nucleotides outside the gene matches: 3. The CDR3 here is CASSSGQGYGELFF. As DNA, the CDR3 is TGTGCCAGCAGTTCGGGACAGGGGTACGGGGAGCTGTTTTTT.

The rearrangement joins TRBV21-1 to TRBJ2-7; the table's D gene call, TRBD2, was not cross checked with the DNA. TRBV21-1 is a known pseudogene. CDR3 size: 15 residues. Written as DNA, the CDR3 is TGTGCCAGCAGCAAAGCGCGGGACCGGGCGAGGGAGCAGTACTTC. Amino acid sequence: CASSKARDRAREQYF.

The CDR3 bases are TGTGCCAGCAGTTATGCGTACGAGCAGTACTTC. Its translation: CASSYAYEQYF. This chain connects TRBV28 to TRBJ2-7; D not resolved. The CDR3 spans 11 residues. Germline CDR1 and CDR2: MDHEN and SYDVKM. V was clipped by 4 bases and J by 4 bases, with 5 bases between them.

V gene TRBV11-2 combines with J gene TRBJ2-1, with TRBD2 identical over 7 bases. The trim removed 3 bases at V and 4 bases at J, leaving 6 bases unmatched. CDR3 length equals 15 residues. Germline V gene data show CDR1 as SGHAT and CDR2 as FQNNGV. CDR3 amino acids: CASSFTLAEYNEQFF. The DNA for the CDR3 is TGTGCCAGCAGCTTTACCCTAGCGGAGTACAATGAGCAGTTCTTC.

Comment on this clone: At the DNA level, this CDR3 is encoded by other sequences in the same sample as well. CDR3 bases: TGCGCCAGCAGCTTGGGCGGTTACGAGCAGTACTTC. It specifies CASSLGGYEQYF. The chain uses TRBV5-1 and TRBJ2-7; D gene ambiguous. V was pared by 0 bases and J by 4 bases, with 5 bases between. CDR3 size: 12 residues. CDR1 is SGHRS and CDR2 is YFSETQ in the germline V gene.

This clone appeared a single time. The sample holds other DNA sequences that translate to the same CDR3. The gene calls are TRBV6-5 and TRBJ1-1; tentative D call: TRBD1 (6 bases). V was pared by 3 bases and J by 4 bases, with 9 bases between. Germline assignment: CDR1 MNHEY and CDR2 SVGAGI. The CDR3 has 13 amino acids. The CDR3 spells CASSYGGGTEAFF. The CDR3 DNA reads as TGTGCCAGCAGTTATGGGGGCGGCACTGAAGCTTTCTTT.

For the CDR3, the DNA is TGTGCCAGCAGCTCCCCCCGGGACAGGGCTAGCACAGATACGCAGTATTTT. Residues: CASSSPRDRASTDTQYF. V gene TRBV7-2 combines with J gene TRBJ2-3, with 9 bases identical to TRBD1. The CDR3 is made up of 17 amino acids. Germline V gene lookup returns CDR1 SGHTA and CDR2 FQGNSA. J was trimmed by 0 bases and V by 4 bases; bases with no gene match: 8.

V and J are TRBV16 and TRBJ2-7; tentative D call: TRBD1 (6 bases). V was clipped by 3 bases and J by 6 bases, with 6 bases between them. CDR3 length: 11 amino acids. Germline V gene lookup returns CDR1 KGHSY and CDR2 FQNENV. The CDR3 DNA sequence: TGTGCCAGCAGCCAGGGGGCCGAGCAGTACTTC. Residues: CASSQGAEQYF. The full variable domain, rest sourced from reference TRBV16 and TRBJ2-7, is GEEVAQTPKHLVRGEGQKAKLYCAPIKGHSYVFWYQQVLKNEFKFLISFQNENVFDETGMPKERFSAKCLPNSPCSLEIQATKLEDSAVYFCASSQGAEQYFGPGTRLTVT.

The chain joins TRBV2 to TRBJ1-4, with a possible D match to TRBD1 (5 bases). V lost 2 bases, J lost 0 bases, and 13 bases lay in between. CDR3 length: 17 amino acids. Looked up from germline, CDR1 is SNHLY and CDR2 is FYNNEI. CDR3 sequence reads: CASSENRRGATNEKLFF. CDR3 nucleotide sequence: TGTGCCAGCAGTGAAAACAGGAGAGGTGCAACTAATGAAAAACTGTTTTTT.

V gene TRBV29-1 combines with J gene TRBJ2-1; D ambiguous. CDR1 and CDR2 (germline): SQVTM, ANQGSEA. Trimming removed 6 bases at V and 2 bases at J, with 5 bases between. The CDR3 consists of 11 residues. The CDR3 region has the DNA TGCAGCGTGATTACCTACAATGAGCAGTTCTTC. Translating it yields CSVITYNEQFF.

The rearrangement links TRBV29-1 to TRBJ1-2; tentatively, D is TRBD1 (5 bases). Looked up from germline, CDR1 is SQVTM and CDR2 is ANQGSEA. The ends were cut back, 6 bases at V and 6 bases at J, with 11 bases in the middle. This CDR3 is 11 amino acids long. CDR3 loop: CSVSGWDGYTF. The DNA of the CDR3 is TGCAGCGTCTCAGGGTGGGATGGCTACACCTTC.

The V and J genes are TRBV25-1 and TRBJ2-2, with TRBD2 matching over 7 bases. The J segment lost 7 bases and the V segment lost 10 bases, leaving 9 bases of the junction unmatched. The CDR3 length is 13 residues. Germline CDR1 and CDR2: MGHDK and SYGVNS. Written as DNA, the CDR3 is TGTGCCACTGAAGGGGAGGGATTCGGGGAGCTGTTTTTT. Translation: CATEGEGFGELFF. Full variable domain (missing parts from reference TRBV25-1 and TRBJ2-2): EADIYQTPRYLVIGTGKKITLECSQTMGHDKMYWYQQDPGMELHLIHYSYGVNSTEKGDLSSESTVSRIRTEHFPLTLESARPSHTSQYLCATEGEGFGELFFGEGSRLTVL.

The V and J genes are TRBV6-6 and TRBJ2-7, with a possible D match to TRBD1 (6 bases). Deletions cut 2 bases from V and 5 bases from J, with 13 bases between. This CDR3 has 14 amino acids. Germline CDR1 MNHNY, CDR2 SVGAGI (reference sequence). CDR3 region: CASSYVDNRDEQYF. Here the CDR3 DNA reads TGTGCCAGCAGTTACGTAGATAACAGGGACGAGCAGTACTTC.

The V call is TRBV6-4, the J call TRBJ2-2; D remains unclear. Trimming left V 5 bases short and J 5 bases short, with 12 bases between. Germline lookup yields CDR1 MRHNA and CDR2 SNTAGT. The CDR3 contains 14 residues. The CDR3 region has the DNA TGTGCCAGCAGTCAGAACTTCGGGACCGGGGAGCTGTTTTTT. Translating it yields CASSQNFGTGELFF.